Given below is one TCR beta chain in context. The antigen is unknown. These data originate in a study of blood T cells in healthy people across ages. V was shortened by 3 bases and J by 7 bases, with 7 bases between the two germline ends. This CDR3 is built from 11 residues. Germline CDR1 is SQVTM and CDR2 is ANQGSEA. Overall study findings and caveats: Strong correlation was found linking TCR beta diversity to naive T cell percentage.

A sample-barcoded 5' primer and a J-beta primer mix were used in a second PCR of about 6 to 11 cycles. Via MiXCR, TCRdb re-called the 5' RACE reads, giving one row per CDR3 protein. Altogether approximately 1,000,000 distinct CDR3 sequences are present, more than 30% being singletons, with the ten largest covering about 12%. V gene TRBV29-1 combines with J gene TRBJ1-3, with D possibly TRBD1 on 5 matching bases. The sequencing input was blood. This receptor was identified in a man aged 18 to 29 in good health. The CDR3: CSVDGGNTIYF. CDR3 nucleotides: TGCAGCGTTGATGGGGGGAACACCATATATTTT.